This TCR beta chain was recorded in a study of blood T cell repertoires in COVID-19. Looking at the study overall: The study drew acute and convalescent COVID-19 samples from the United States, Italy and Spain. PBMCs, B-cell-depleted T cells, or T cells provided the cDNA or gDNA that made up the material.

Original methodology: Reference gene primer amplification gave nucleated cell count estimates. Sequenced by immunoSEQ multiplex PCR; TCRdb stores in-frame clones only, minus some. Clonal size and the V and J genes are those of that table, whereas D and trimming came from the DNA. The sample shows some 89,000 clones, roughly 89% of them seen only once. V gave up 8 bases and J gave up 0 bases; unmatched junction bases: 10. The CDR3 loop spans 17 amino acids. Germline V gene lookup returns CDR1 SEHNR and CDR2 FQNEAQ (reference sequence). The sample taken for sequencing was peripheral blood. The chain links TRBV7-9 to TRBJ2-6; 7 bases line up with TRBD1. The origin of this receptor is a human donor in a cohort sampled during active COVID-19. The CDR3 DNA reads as TGTGCCAGCCGTCGGGACAGTAAAAGCTCTGGGGCCAACGTCCTGACTTTC. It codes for CASRRDSKSSGANVLTF.